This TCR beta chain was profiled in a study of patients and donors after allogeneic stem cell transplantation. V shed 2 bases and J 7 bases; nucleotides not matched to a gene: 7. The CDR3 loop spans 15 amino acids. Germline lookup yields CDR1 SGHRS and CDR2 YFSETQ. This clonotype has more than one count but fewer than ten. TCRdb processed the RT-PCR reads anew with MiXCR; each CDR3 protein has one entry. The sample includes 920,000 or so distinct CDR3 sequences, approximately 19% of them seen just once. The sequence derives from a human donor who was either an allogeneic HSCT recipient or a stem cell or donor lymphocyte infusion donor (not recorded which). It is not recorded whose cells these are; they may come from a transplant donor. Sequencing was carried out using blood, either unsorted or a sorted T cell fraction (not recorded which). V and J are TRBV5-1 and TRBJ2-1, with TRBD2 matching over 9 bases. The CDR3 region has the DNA TGCGCCAGCAGCTTCCGCGGGAGGGCCCGGAATGAGCAGTTCTTC. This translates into CASSFRGRARNEQFF. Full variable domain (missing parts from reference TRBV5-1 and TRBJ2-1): KAGVTQTPRYLIKTRGQQVTLSCSPISGHRSVSWYQQTPGQGLQFLFEYFSETQRNKGNFPGRFSGRQFSNSRSEMNVSTLELGDSALYLCASSFRGRARNEQFFGPGTRLTVL.